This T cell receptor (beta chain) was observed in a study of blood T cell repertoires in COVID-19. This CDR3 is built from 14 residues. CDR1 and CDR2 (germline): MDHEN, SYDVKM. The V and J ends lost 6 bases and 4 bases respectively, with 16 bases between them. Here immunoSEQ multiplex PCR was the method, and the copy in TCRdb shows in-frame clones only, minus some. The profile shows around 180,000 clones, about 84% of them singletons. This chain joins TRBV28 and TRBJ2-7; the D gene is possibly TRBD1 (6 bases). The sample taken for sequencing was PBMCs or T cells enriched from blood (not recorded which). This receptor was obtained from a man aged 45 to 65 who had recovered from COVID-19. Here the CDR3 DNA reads TGTGCCAGCAGAGGGGCAGGGGTGGGGTACGAGCAGTACTTC. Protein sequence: CASRGAGVGYEQYF. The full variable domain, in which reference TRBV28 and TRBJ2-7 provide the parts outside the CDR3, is DVKVTQSSRYLVKRTGEKVFLECVQDMDHENMFWYRQDPGLGLRLIYFSYDVKMKEKGDIPEGYSVSREKKERFSLILESASTNQTSMYLCASRGAGVGYEQYFGPGTRLTVT.